The 27 T cell receptor beta chains in this list originate from one sample, sequenced in a study of cytomegalovirus exposure and HLA in healthy donors. Libraries were prepared by immunoSEQ multiplex PCR; TCRdb keeps only in-frame clonotypes and omits some of them. The table shows around 200,000 clones, with about 86% occurring only once. Source material: PBMCs. Source of these receptors: a woman between 18 and 29 years old in good health and CMV-seropositive.

The chain links TRBV7-8 to TRBJ1-2; D gene ambiguous. Germline CDR1 is SGHVS and CDR2 is FQNEAQ. V was pared by 2 bases and J by 4 bases, with 11 bases between. The CDR3 loop spans 14 amino acids. CDR3 loop: CASSLQSLGYGYTF. The CDR3 DNA is TGTGCCAGCAGCTTACAGTCCCTAGGCTATGGCTACACCTTC.

The chain recombines TRBV5-1 with TRBJ2-3, with TRBD2 matching 8 bases. The CDR3 totals 15 residues. With 2 bases clipped from V and 1 base from J, the junction kept 3 bases outside the gene matches. Germline V CDR1 and CDR2: SGHRS, YFSETQ. The CDR3, as DNA: TGCGCCAGCAGCTTTAGCGGGGCCCGCACAGATACGCAGTATTTT. Translating it yields CASSFSGARTDTQYF.

The rearrangement links TRBV4-1 to TRBJ1-2; the D is unclear. This CDR3 spans 11 amino acids. The germline V and J ends were trimmed by 0 bases and 9 bases, with 5 bases remaining between them. Germline CDR1 is MGHRA and CDR2 is YSYEKL. The chain's CDR3 is CASSQEYSYTF. Here the CDR3 DNA reads TGCGCCAGCAGCCAAGAGTATAGCTACACCTTC.

This clone was seen just once. The gene calls are TRBV9 and TRBJ1-3; the D gene is possibly TRBD1 (6 bases). Looked up from germline, CDR1 is SGDLS and CDR2 is YYNGEE. V lost 3 bases and J lost 4, with 14 bases in between. The CDR3 has 15 residues. For the CDR3, the DNA is TGTGCCAGCAGCGCCCGCGGGGGGGGCGGAAACACCATATATTTT. Amino acid sequence: CASSARGGGGNTIYF.

The gene calls are TRBV19 and TRBJ2-1, with 9 nucleotides matching TRBD2. This CDR3 is built from 15 residues. V shed 1 base and J 7 bases; nucleotides not matched to a gene: 5. The germline V gene encodes CDR1 LNHDA and CDR2 SQIVND (reference sequence). CDR3 loop: CASSIVGTSPNEQFF. The CDR3 DNA follows: TGTGCCAGTAGTATAGTCGGGACTAGCCCAAATGAGCAGTTCTTC.

V and J are TRBV18 and TRBJ2-5, with a weak D call TRBD2 (6 bases). CDR1 is KGHSH and CDR2 is LQKENI in the germline V gene. V lost 2 bases to trimming and J lost 1 base, with 11 bases between them. The CDR3 has 15 residues. The DNA for the CDR3 is TGTGCCAGCTCACCATCCGGGGGTGCCCAAGAGACCCAGTACTTC. Encoded protein: CASSPSGGAQETQYF.

The chain uses TRBV18 and TRBJ1-2; the D is unclear. The CDR3 loop spans 14 amino acids. The germline V gene encodes CDR1 KGHSH and CDR2 LQKENI. V lost 2 bases, J lost 3 bases, and 10 bases lay in between. This chain's CDR3 is CASSPIASDYGYTF. CDR3 in DNA: TGTGCCAGCTCACCAATAGCATCGGACTATGGCTACACCTTC. Variable domain in full (rest from reference TRBV18 and TRBJ1-2): NAGVMQNPRHLVRRRGQEARLRCSPMKGHSHVYWYRQLPEEGLKFMVYLQKENIIDESGMPKERFSAEFPKEGPSILRIQQVVRGDSAAYFCASSPIASDYGYTFGSGTRLTVV.

This rearrangement joins TRBV7-9 to TRBJ2-5; D is possibly TRBD2 (5 bases). The germline gives CDR1 SEHNR, CDR2 FQNEAQ (reference sequence). The V end lost 5 bases, the J end lost 2 bases, and 12 bases lay between the germline ends. The CDR3 sequence is 14 residues long. The CDR3 spells CASSPTDLQETQYF. The CDR3 DNA follows: TGTGCCAGCAGCCCGACGGACTTGCAAGAGACCCAGTACTTC.

This chain joins TRBV27 and TRBJ2-7; 9 bases fit TRBD2. Trimming cost V 1 base and J 4 bases; bases outside gene matches: 8. Per the germline V gene, CDR1 is MNHEY and CDR2 is SMNVEV (reference sequence). The CDR3 spans 16 residues. CDR3 sequence: CASSLLSGGHQYEQYF. In nucleotides, the CDR3 is TGTGCCAGCAGTTTATTAAGCGGGGGGCACCAATACGAGCAGTACTTC.

Only one count was recorded for this clone. V and J are TRBV2 and TRBJ2-1; the match to TRBD2 covers 14 bases. This CDR3 has 15 residues. Losses at the gene ends were 5 bases for V and 8 bases for J; bases not matched to a gene: 5. Germline V gene sequence: CDR1 SNHLY, CDR2 FYNNEI. Here the CDR3 reads CASSSTSGGGDEQFF. The CDR3, as DNA: TGTGCCAGCAGTTCGACTAGCGGGGGGGGTGATGAGCAGTTCTTC.

The chain couples TRBV11-3 to TRBJ2-1; 7 nucleotides align to TRBD2. The germline V gene encodes CDR1 SGHNT and CDR2 YENEEA. The V segment lost 1 base and the J segment 10 bases; nucleotides outside the gene matches: 4. The CDR3 covers 13 residues. CDR3 amino acids: CASSLVEAGEQFF. CDR3 bases: TGTGCCAGCAGCTTAGTAGAAGCGGGGGAGCAGTTCTTC. Combining the CDR3 with reference TRBV11-3 and TRBJ2-1 gives the whole variable domain EAGVVQSPRYKIIEKKQPVAFWCNPISGHNTLYWYLQNLGQGPELLIRYENEEAVDDSQLPKDRFSAERLKGVDSTLKIQPAELGDSAVYLCASSLVEAGEQFFGPGTRLTVL.

This chain connects TRBV6-5 to TRBJ1-1, with TRBD1 as a possible D gene (6 bases). Germline loops: CDR1 MNHEY, CDR2 SVGAGI. Trimming stripped 0 bases from V and 6 bases from J, with 11 bases between. The CDR3 runs to 14 residues. CDR3 protein: CASSYSRGAAEAFF. DNA of the CDR3: TGTGCCAGCAGTTACTCGCGGGGGGCCGCTGAAGCTTTCTTT.

In this sample, this clone turned up a few times. The rearrangement links TRBV28 to TRBJ2-3; the match to TRBD1 covers 7 bases. Germline V CDR1 and CDR2: MDHEN, SYDVKM. This CDR3 region has 16 residues. After removal of 3 bases from V and 0 bases from J, the junction contained 6 bases not matched to a gene. The CDR3: CASSLDRSASTDTQYF. DNA for the CDR3: TGTGCCAGCAGTTTGGACAGGTCAGCTAGCACAGATACGCAGTATTTT.

The rearrangement joins TRBV4-2 to TRBJ1-1, with no clear D. V lost 0 bases to trimming and J lost 5 bases, with 10 bases between them. The CDR3 contains 14 residues. Germline loops: CDR1 LGHNA, CDR2 YNFKEQ. This chain's CDR3 is CASSQEEIFTEAFF. DNA of the CDR3: TGTGCCAGCAGCCAAGAGGAGATTTTTACTGAAGCTTTCTTT.

This clone was seen a handful of times. J is TRBJ1-4 and V is TRBV9; the D gene is possibly TRBD1 (5 bases). V was cut by 0 bases and J by 5 bases, with 11 bases left in between. The CDR3 contains 15 residues. Germline-derived CDR1 and CDR2 are SGDLS and YYNGEE. As DNA, the CDR3 is TGTGCCAGCAGCGTAGCGGCAGGGAACAATGAAAAACTGTTTTTT. Its protein product is CASSVAAGNNEKLFF.

V usage is TRBV7-9 and J usage is TRBJ1-1; D is possibly TRBD1 (5 bases). V dropped 2 bases and J dropped 2 bases, with 12 bases sitting between them. The length of the CDR3 is 15 residues. Germline values: CDR1 SEHNR, CDR2 FQNEAQ (reference sequence). Here the CDR3 reads CASSLRSGDNTEAFF. CDR3 DNA sequence: TGTGCCAGCAGCTTACGGTCGGGGGATAACACTGAAGCTTTCTTT.

The gene calls are TRBV15 and TRBJ1-2; D possibly corresponds to TRBD1 (6 bases). Trimming stripped 3 bases from V and 8 bases from J, with 16 bases between. The CDR3 spans 14 residues. The germline gives CDR1 LNHNV, CDR2 YYDKDF (reference sequence). CDR3 DNA sequence: TGTGCCACCAGCAGGGACAGCCTCACAGGGGGCTACACCTTC. Translation gives CATSRDSLTGGYTF.

This clone was counted once. The J gene is TRBJ2-2, the V gene TRBV2; possible D gene TRBD1, 5 bases. Germline assignment: CDR1 SNHLY and CDR2 FYNNEI. This CDR3 is built from 15 residues. V lost 2 bases and J 4 bases, leaving 11 bases between the germline ends. The CDR3 region has the DNA TGTGCCAGCAGTGAACGGACAATACGCACCGGGGAGCTGTTTTTT. Its translation: CASSERTIRTGELFF.

This clone was detected only a few times. The chain carries TRBV5-1 and TRBJ1-2; no clear D gene. The CDR3 consists of 15 residues. Trimming shortened V by 0 bases and J by 3 bases, and 12 bases separated the two germline ends. The germline CDR1 and CDR2 sequences are SGHRS and YFSETQ. CDR3 in amino acids: CASSLVEALDYGYTF. CDR3 sequence (DNA): TGCGCCAGCAGCTTGGTGGAAGCCCTAGACTATGGCTACACCTTC.

J is TRBJ2-5 and V is TRBV13; perhaps TRBD2 as D (6 bases). Trimming cost V 5 bases and J 7 bases, with 11 bases left between them. CDR1 and CDR2 from the germline V gene are PRHDT and FYEKMQ (reference sequence). The CDR3 contains 12 residues. The CDR3 protein is CASSRGIWTQYF. In DNA form, the CDR3 reads TGTGCCAGCAGCCGGGGGATTTGGACCCAGTACTTC.

The rearrangement joins TRBV6-5 to TRBJ1-1; D perhaps matches TRBD1 (5 bases). Germline lookup yields CDR1 MNHEY and CDR2 SVGAGI. The CDR3 is 12 residues long. Deletions cut 7 bases from V and 11 bases from J, with 17 bases between. The CDR3 reads CASIPWGGAAFF. The CDR3 DNA sequence: TGTGCCAGCATCCCCTGGGGGGGAGCGGCTTTCTTT.

J is TRBJ1-2 and V is TRBV4-3; weak D call: TRBD1 (5 bases). Germline values: CDR1 LGHNA, CDR2 YSLEER. Trimming removed 1 base at V and 4 bases at J, with 10 bases between. The CDR3 runs 14 residues. CDR3 DNA sequence: TGCGCCAGCAGCCAAGCCAGACAGACCTATGGCTACACCTTC. This translates into CASSQARQTYGYTF.

V and J are TRBV2 and TRBJ1-1; 7 bases map to TRBD1. CDR1 is SNHLY and CDR2 is FYNNEI in the germline V gene. The CDR3 runs to 15 residues. V was pared by 7 bases and J by 4 bases, with 12 bases of the junction left unmatched. Here the CDR3 DNA reads TGTGCCAGCAAAATACAGGGTTCAGGGGGCACTGAAGCTTTCTTT. It translates to CASKIQGSGGTEAFF.

This clone occurred a few times. The gene calls are TRBV7-6 and TRBJ1-6; 10 positions match TRBD1. J was trimmed by 10 bases and V by 5 bases; bases with no gene match: 8. The CDR3 loop spans 15 amino acids. The germline V gene has CDR1 SGHVS and CDR2 FNYEAQ. CDR3 sequence reads: CASSPRDRGGSPLHF. The CDR3 DNA reads TGTGCCAGCAGCCCTAGGGACAGGGGAGGATCACCCCTCCACTTT.

This chain joins TRBV5-4 and TRBJ1-1, with TRBD1 as a possible D gene (5 bases). Germline V gives CDR1 SGHNT, CDR2 YYREEE (reference sequence). The CDR3 extends over 13 amino acids. Trimming removed 0 bases at V and 8 bases at J, with 11 bases between. This CDR3 is CASSLGGRKEAFF. The CDR3 coding sequence is TGTGCCAGCAGCTTGGGGGGGAGGAAAGAAGCTTTCTTT.

The gene calls are TRBV13 and TRBJ1-4; no clear D gene. The CDR3 is made up of 12 amino acids. The germline V gene has CDR1 PRHDT and CDR2 FYEKMQ (reference sequence). V lost 6 bases, J lost 5 bases, and 7 bases lay in between. CDR3 nucleotide sequence: TGTGCCAGCAGTGTCCTCAATGAAAAACTGTTTTTT. This codes for CASSVLNEKLFF.

The V call is TRBV20-1, the J call TRBJ1-1; D call uncertain. Germline assignment: CDR1 DFQATT and CDR2 SNEGSKA (reference sequence). The CDR3 length is 11 residues. The V end was cut by 5 bases, the J end by 10 bases, with 14 bases between. CDR3 loop: CSAGDTGRAFF. In DNA, the CDR3 is TGCAGTGCTGGCGACACCGGCCGAGCTTTCTTT.